The subject of this entry is one T cell receptor (beta chain). The specificity of this receptor is unknown. Base quality data are lacking; no much larger clone is found one base away. Using the deep immunoSEQ assay, TCR CDR3 regions were amplified from genomic DNA by multiplex PCR. Extracted genomic DNA from each cell subset was distributed evenly across all wells of several immunoSEQ 96-well plates, and each plate was treated as a replicate. For sorted subsets, approximately 190 ng genomic DNA, equal to some 28,000 T cell genomes, was loaded into each replicate PCR. The purified libraries were quantified using a Qubit 3.0 fluorometer, sized with a Bioanalyzer 2100, and then quantified again using the KAPA Library Quantification kit. Every immunoSEQ 96-well plate was sequenced on a separate single-read 150-cycle Illumina NextSeq 550 flow cell. Turning to the authors' computational methods: The immunoSEQ output contained only junctional sequences without quality scores, so filtering could not match that applied to full-length reads. Sequences were annotated with PyIR, a Python wrapper for IgBLAST v1.9, using IMGT germline references to assign V/J genes and CDR3. Reads were filtered out if the reads had weak V/J assignments (E-value above 1e-6), no CDR3, stop codons, out-of-frame junctions, or ambiguous translated residues. V3J clonotypes were defined by identical inferred V gene, J gene, and CDR3 amino acid sequence. Percentage overlap between repertoires was computed as shared unique clonotypes divided by the size of the smaller repertoire. RTK rarefaction, the Chao1 estimator, and Recon v2.1 estimates of unobserved clonotypes were used to assess repertoire richness. Generation probabilities for all TCRbeta clonotypes obtained by the gDNA method from a handful of donors were computed using OLGA. In its TCRdb copy, this immuneACCESS table keeps in-frame sequences only and misses some clones. Where compared with another copy, unresolved V genes explain less than half of these, and the others have no known cause. V, J and clone size are those of that table, while D and trimming were read from the DNA. In this sample the table shows approximately 980,000 clones, less than 85% of which occur a single time. Roughly 1.5% of the sample belongs to the ten largest clones.

This entry is derived from a study of shared clonotypes between healthy human individuals (dated by TCRdb to 2018 to 2020). About the full investigation: The cohort comprised two women and a few men aged 18 to 49 years. For each donor, CD4 naive and CD4 memory were each given three plates, CD8 naive was given two plates, and CD8 memory was given one plate. The study deeply sequenced blood TCR repertoires of about 5 healthy adults to estimate repertoire size and the extent of clonotype sharing between individuals. To increase sequencing depth and limit assay-specific biases, different laboratories used diverse techniques to prepare libraries and sequence TCR repertoires. Between about 0.8 and 9 billion PBMCs per donor were obtained by leukapheresis.

Donors were healthy HIV-negative adults with no recently reported acute infections or vaccinations. Every donor was a Caucasian adult residing in Nashville, Tennessee, USA. CD4+ T cells were enriched through magnetic negative selection, after which naive cells were positively selected on CD45RA and the remaining negative fraction served as the memory subset. After blood collection by leukapheresis, PBMCs were isolated using Ficoll-Histopaque density gradient centrifugation and then cryopreserved in the vapor phase of liquid nitrogen. Purity and quantity of every magnetically sorted T cell population were checked by analytical flow cytometry. Genomic DNA was isolated from each sorted fraction and quantified by UV absorbance on a Nanodrop 2000c. General study outcomes and caveats: Sharing across a few donors was observed for approximately 5% of naive CD4, over 3% of naive CD8, about 2.5% of memory CD4, and around 0.4% of memory CD8 clonotypes. The small number of donors limited the genetic and exposure-history diversity represented. Compared with non-shared clonotypes, clonotypes shared by all four sorted-subset donors had higher generation probabilities. Larger estimated clonotype richness was generally found for naive subsets than for memory subsets. Sampling was restricted to blood, and TCR repertoires in tissue are likely to differ from TCR repertoires in blood. Even with the large sequencing depth, rarefaction of the sorted-subset datasets indicated that sequencing was incomplete. Pairwise subsampling indicated that sequencing depth was expected to affect the degree of clonotype sharing among donors.

The clonotype comes from a man younger than 30 in good health. The sequencing sample was made of memory CD4+ T cells sorted from blood. The cell subset or site label, as the study defines it: CD45RA-negative fraction.

The bases are TGTGCCACCAGCAGAGATTGGGGGGATCAGCCCCAGCATTTT. This yields the protein CATSRDWGDQPQHF. The V gene is TRBV15 and the J gene is TRBJ1-5; possibly the D gene is TRBD1, per 5 matching bases. V is shortened by 0 bases, J by 5 bases, and the region joining them spans 8 bases. The CDR3 has 14 amino acids, counting the end cysteine and phenylalanine. Only the CDR3 DNA stays, 42 bases, in frame from base 1. Sequences LNHNV (CDR1) and YYDKDF (CDR2) are obtained from the germline V gene (reference sequence).